This TCR beta chain was identified in a study of T cell repertoires in ileal Crohn's disease. For the study at large: About 37% were active smokers at surgery; median disease duration was roughly 8 years.

Note on this clone: Its antigen is currently unknown.

This CDR3 comprises 15 residues. The germline CDR1 and CDR2 sequences are SNHLY and FYNNEI. V gave up 4 bases and J gave up 4 bases, with 16 bases separating them. Time point indicated: neoterminal ileum biopsy at postoperative endoscopy, about 6 months after surgery. Profiling relied on immunoSEQ multiplex PCR, and the TCRdb table lists in-frame clones only, not all of them. This table has 3,000 to 3,500 clones, over 70% appearing once. Broader study findings: Endoscopic recurrence occurred in every patient whose clonality exceeded 26.8%.

This sequence originates from an adult with Crohn's disease. The rearrangement links TRBV2 to TRBJ1-1; possible D gene TRBD1, 6 bases. The sequenced material came from ileal tissue. The CDR3: CASSVLGAGVTEAFF. CDR3 nucleotide sequence: TGTGCCAGCAGTGTTCTGGGTGCAGGGGTCACTGAAGCTTTCTTT.